A selection of T cell receptor beta chains follows, all from one sample in a study of OX40 agonist ivuxolimab in advanced cancers. Profiling relied on immunoSEQ multiplex PCR, and the TCRdb table lists in-frame clones only, not all of them. This table holds about 15,000 clones, approximately 93% found once. The sample in question was CD4+ or CD8+ T cells sorted from blood, obtained in a trial of the OX40 agonist ivuxolimab. All receptors derive from an adult with an advanced solid tumor such as melanoma, head and neck, liver or kidney cancer. Each CDR3 is given with its conserved first and last residue. The D gene is left open where the match is weak. Size is omitted from some rows. Given values are once, few, many or a class for expanded clones.

j_gene: TRBJ2-2
d_gene: .
abundance: .
v_gene: TRBV5-4
len: 18
CDR3nt: TGTGCCAGCAGCTCCCTTCACATGTTGGAAGGAAACACCGGGGAGCTGTTTTTT
CDR3aa: CASSSLHMLEGNTGELFF

j_gene: TRBJ2-5
d_gene: .
abundance: .
v_gene: TRBV28
len: 13
CDR3nt: TGTGCCAGCGCAAAGGGGGGGACGGAGACCCAGTACTTC
CDR3aa: CASAKGGTETQYF

j_gene: TRBJ2-1
d_gene: .
abundance: .
v_gene: TRBV5-1
len: 15
CDR3nt: TGCGCCAGCAGCTTCTTGGACAGTAACTACAATGAGCAGTTCTTC
CDR3aa: CASSFLDSNYNEQFF

j_gene: TRBJ2-3
d_gene: .
abundance: .
v_gene: TRBV19
len: 13
CDR3nt: TGTGCCAGTAGTATTGTGGCCACAGATACGCAGTATTTT
CDR3aa: CASSIVATDTQYF

j_gene: TRBJ1-1
d_gene: .
abundance: .
v_gene: TRBV6-1
len: 12
CDR3nt: TGTGCCAGCAGTATTGGGGTTACTGAAGCTTTCTTT
CDR3aa: CASSIGVTEAFF

j_gene: TRBJ1-6
d_gene: .
abundance: few
v_gene: TRBV5-1
len: 15
CDR3nt: TGCGCCAGCAGCTTGGAGCGGGGTGATAATTCACCCCTCCACTTT
CDR3aa: CASSLERGDNSPLHF

j_gene: TRBJ2-3
d_gene: .
abundance: .
v_gene: TRBV7-6
len: 14
CDR3nt: TGTGCCAGCAGCTTAGGGTCCGGCACAGATACGCAGTATTTT
CDR3aa: CASSLGSGTDTQYF

j_gene: TRBJ2-1
d_gene: .
abundance: .
v_gene: TRBV19
len: 14
CDR3nt: TGTGCCAGTACCCTGGCGGATGGGTACAATGAGCAGTTCTTC
CDR3aa: CASTLADGYNEQFF

j_gene: TRBJ1-1
d_gene: .
abundance: .
v_gene: TRBV19
len: 14
CDR3nt: TGTGCCAGTAGTATGCAGAGGGCCGGCACTGAAGCTTTCTTT
CDR3aa: CASSMQRAGTEAFF

j_gene: TRBJ2-5
d_gene: TRBD2
abundance: few
v_gene: TRBV7-2
len: 18
CDR3nt: TGTGCCAGCAGCTTAGAGGGACTAGCGGGCCCCTACCAAGAGACCCAGTACTTC
CDR3aa: CASSLEGLAGPYQETQYF